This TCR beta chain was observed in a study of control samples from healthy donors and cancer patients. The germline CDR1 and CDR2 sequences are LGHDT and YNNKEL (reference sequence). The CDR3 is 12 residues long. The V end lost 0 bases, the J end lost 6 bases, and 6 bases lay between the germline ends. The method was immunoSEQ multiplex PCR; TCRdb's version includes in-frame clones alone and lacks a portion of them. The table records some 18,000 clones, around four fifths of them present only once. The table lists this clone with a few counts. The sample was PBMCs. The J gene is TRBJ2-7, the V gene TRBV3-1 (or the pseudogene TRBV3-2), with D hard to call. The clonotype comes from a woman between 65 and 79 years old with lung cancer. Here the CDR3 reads CASSQEGREQYF. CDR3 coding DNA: TGTGCCAGCAGCCAAGAAGGGCGCGAGCAGTACTTC.